The clone carrying this T cell receptor beta chain was observed at least ten times. What it recognizes is unknown. Carried by each TCR cDNA molecule was a unique molecular identifier. TCRdb called the 5' RACE reads again in MiXCR, with one record for every CDR3 protein. Of about 17,000 distinct CDR3 sequences listed, 20% to 25% are singletons. This specimen comes from a study of spatial heterogeneity in lung cancer. Study-wide background: Each time, sequencing found more beta-chain sequences than alpha-chain sequences.

This sample's time point: sample taken at primary tumor resection. Whole RNA from tumor, nontumor lung or frozen PBMC was sequenced unsorted. Donation came from some 72 patients with untreated early-stage non-small cell lung cancer. This CDR3 has 14 amino acids. Germline V gene data show CDR1 as SGHRS and CDR2 as YFSETQ. V was shortened by 3 bases and J by 5 bases, with 12 bases between the two germline ends. Study-wide results and caveats: Ubiquitous expanded tumor TCRs showed up in blood more at resection than follow-up.

The sequence was obtained from a female donor with early-stage non-small cell lung cancer. Sequencing was performed on PBMCs, taken at surgery. The rearrangement joins TRBV5-1 to TRBJ2-1; D not certain. The CDR3 region has the DNA TGCGCCAGCAGCTCTGACGTGGCCGACAATGAGCAGTTCTTC. This gives the protein CASSSDVADNEQFF.